These 28 T cell receptor beta chains share one sample of origin, sequenced in a study of breast tumors, draining lymph nodes, adjacent tissues. Samples came from axillary lymph nodes draining the breast cancer. TCRdb fed the multiplex PCR reads into MiXCR, producing one record per CDR3 protein. This table has around 100,000 distinct CDR3 sequences, around 20% appearing once. Sequencing was done on a sample of axillary lymph node tissue. The receptors here all came from a female donor with breast cancer. Some clones in this sample may be carry-over from other donors' samples.

Many counts were recorded for this clonotype. The chain combines TRBV7-6 with TRBJ2-2, with no clear D. The ends were cut back, 1 base at V and 1 base at J, with 4 bases in the middle. The CDR3 sequence is 14 residues long. Germline V lookup: CDR1 SGHVS, CDR2 FNYEAQ. The CDR3 loop is CASSLVGNTGELFF. The CDR3, as DNA: TGTGCCAGCAGCTTAGTGGGGAACACCGGGGAGCTGTTTTTT.

This clonotype was found many times. The V call is TRBV24-1, the J call TRBJ2-1; D remains ambiguous. Trimming took 5 bases from V and 6 from J, leaving 13 bases between them. The CDR3 is made up of 14 amino acids. Germline lookup yields CDR1 KGHDR and CDR2 SFDVKD. Written as DNA, the CDR3 is TGTGCCACCAGTGGGCGGTCCGATGGCAATGAGCAGTTCTTC. Amino acids: CATSGRSDGNEQFF.

This clonotype occurred many times. The chain links TRBV5-1 to TRBJ2-2, with 10 bases aligning to TRBD1. The trim removed 5 bases at V and 6 bases at J, leaving 4 bases unmatched. Germline values: CDR1 SGHRS, CDR2 YFSETQ. CDR3 length equals 14 residues. This CDR3 reads CASSPGQGSGELFF. In DNA form, the CDR3 reads TGCGCCAGCAGTCCGGGACAGGGGTCCGGGGAGCTGTTTTTT.

In this sample, this clonotype turned up many times. The chain is built from TRBV2 and TRBJ1-4, with 7 bases fitting TRBD1. Trimming at V came to 6 bases and at J to 6 bases, leaving 7 bases not matched to a gene. This CDR3 has 14 amino acids. The V gene's germline CDR1 is SNHLY and CDR2 FYNNEI. The chain's CDR3 is CASRDTGTDEKLFF. The DNA of the CDR3 is TGTGCCAGCAGGGACACCGGGACAGATGAAAAACTGTTTTTT.

The sample holds a few counts of this clonotype. The chain links TRBV5-6 to TRBJ2-5; 8 nucleotides agree with TRBD1. Germline lookup yields CDR1 SGHDT and CDR2 YYEEEE. CDR3 size: 15 residues. The V gene end was trimmed by 2 bases and the J gene end by 1 base; junction bases not matched to a gene: 4. The CDR3 region has the DNA TGTGCCAGCAGCTTTTATCAGGGGGCCCAAGAGACCCAGTACTTC. Its protein is CASSFYQGAQETQYF.

This clonotype was picked up many times. The CDR3 spells CASSIRDGNEKLFF. CDR3 nucleotide sequence: TGTGCCAGCAGCATCCGGGACGGGAATGAAAAACTGTTTTTT. The chain employs TRBV5-4 and TRBJ1-4; possible D gene TRBD1, 5 bases. Per the germline V gene, CDR1 is SGHNT and CDR2 is YYREEE (reference sequence). This CDR3 contains 14 residues. V dropped 4 bases and J dropped 5 bases, with 12 bases sitting between them.

This clonotype was picked up many times. V usage is TRBV11-3 and J usage is TRBJ2-5; D remains ambiguous. The ends were cut back, 2 bases at V and 5 bases at J, with 15 bases in the middle. The CDR3 sequence is 15 residues long. Germline CDR1 SGHNT, CDR2 YENEEA. CDR3 sequence: CASSLRVGMGETQYF. The CDR3 coding sequence is TGTGCCAGCAGCTTAAGGGTGGGAATGGGGGAGACCCAGTACTTC.

This clonotype turned up a few times. The chain recombines TRBV27 with TRBJ2-1; maybe TRBD1 (7 bases). Germline V gene data show CDR1 as MNHEY and CDR2 as SMNVEV (reference sequence). This CDR3 contains 14 residues. V gave up 5 bases and J gave up 7 bases, with 15 bases separating them. CDR3 in amino acids: CASSRAGGRNEQFF. The CDR3 coding sequence is TGTGCCAGCAGTAGGGCAGGGGGGAGGAATGAGCAGTTCTTC.

This clonotype was counted ten times or more. V usage is TRBV6-5 and J usage is TRBJ1-2; 10 nucleotides agree with TRBD1. V was pared by 0 bases and J by 4 bases, with 5 bases of the junction left unmatched. Germline-derived CDR1 and CDR2 are MNHEY and SVGAGI. The CDR3 length is 16 residues. As DNA, the CDR3 is TGTGCCAGCAGTTACTCGGTGGGACAGGGGCCCTATGGCTACACCTTC. Encoded protein: CASSYSVGQGPYGYTF.

This clonotype was observed at least ten times. The chain uses TRBV9 and TRBJ1-6; D is unclear. The germline V and J ends were trimmed by 2 bases and 4 bases, with 10 bases remaining between them. This CDR3 comprises 15 residues. Germline V lookup: CDR1 SGDLS, CDR2 YYNGEE. CDR3 sequence: CASSVEGFYNSPLHF. DNA of the CDR3: TGTGCCAGCAGCGTTGAAGGGTTTTATAATTCACCCCTCCACTTT.

This clonotype has just a few counts. CDR3 DNA: TGTGCCAGCAGTTGGAGGGGCGGAGAGACCCAGTACTTC. Translated: CASSWRGGETQYF. The chain joins TRBV28 to TRBJ2-5, with a weak D call TRBD2 (6 bases). CDR3 size: 13 residues. Germline CDR1 is MDHEN and CDR2 is SYDVKM. V lost 4 bases and J lost 4, with 10 bases in between. The variable domain in full, with the rest retrieved from reference TRBV28 and TRBJ2-5, is DVKVTQSSRYLVKRTGEKVFLECVQDMDHENMFWYRQDPGLGLRLIYFSYDVKMKEKGDIPEGYSVSREKKERFSLILESASTNQTSMYLCASSWRGGETQYFGPGTRLLVL.

The V gene is TRBV18, the J gene TRBJ2-5; D is unresolved. The germline V and J ends were trimmed by 1 base and 3 bases, with 6 bases remaining between them. Germline V CDR1 and CDR2: KGHSH, LQKENI. This CDR3 is built from 13 residues. The CDR3 DNA is TGTGCCAGCTCACCACGGGTGGAAGAGACCCAGTACTTC. Translating gives CASSPRVEETQYF.

This clonotype has a handful of counts. CDR3 bases: TGTGCCTGGAGTTGGGGTTCCAGCTCCTACGAGCAGTACTTC. It codes for CAWSWGSSSYEQYF. The genes are TRBV30 and TRBJ2-7; no definite D call. The CDR3 loop spans 14 amino acids. Germline V gene data show CDR1 as GTSNPN and CDR2 as SVGIG (reference sequence). V lost 2 bases to trimming and J lost 0 bases, with 11 bases between them.

With regard to this clonotype: This is likely a read error, given that the CDR3 carries no conserved phenylalanine or tryptophan at its end. The chain carries TRBV4-2 and TRBJ2-2, with D tentatively TRBD1 or TRBD2 (6 bases each). The germline gives CDR1 LGHNA, CDR2 YNFKEQ. This CDR3 region has 15 residues. Deletions cut 3 bases from V and 7 bases from J, with 15 bases between. CDR3 nucleotide sequence: TGTGCCAGCAGCCAGGACCGACTAGGGGGCGGGGAGCTGTTTTCT. Its translation: CASSQDRLGGGELFS.

This clonotype was observed a handful of times. The gene calls are TRBV28 and TRBJ2-5, with 9 bases fitting TRBD1. Germline V gives CDR1 MDHEN, CDR2 SYDVKM. The CDR3 has 15 amino acids. The J segment lost 2 bases and the V segment lost 0 bases, leaving 1 base of the junction unmatched. The CDR3 region is CASSLWGTGQETQYF. CDR3 in DNA: TGTGCCAGCAGTTTATGGGGGACAGGGCAAGAGACCCAGTACTTC. Looking up the rest from reference TRBV28 and TRBJ2-5 gives the full variable domain: DVKVTQSSRYLVKRTGEKVFLECVQDMDHENMFWYRQDPGLGLRLIYFSYDVKMKEKGDIPEGYSVSREKKERFSLILESASTNQTSMYLCASSLWGTGQETQYFGPGTRLLVL.

This clonotype has ten or more counts. The chain is built from TRBV6-1 and TRBJ1-2, with 7 bases identical to TRBD1. The J segment lost 0 bases and the V segment lost 6 bases, leaving 4 bases of the junction unmatched. CDR1 and CDR2 from the germline V gene are MNHNS and SASEGT. This CDR3 region has 14 residues. The CDR3 sequence is CASSRQGANYGYTF. The CDR3 nucleotides are TGTGCCAGCAGCAGACAGGGAGCTAACTATGGCTACACCTTC.

This clonotype was observed a single time. This chain joins TRBV20-1 and TRBJ2-3; TRBD2 agrees at 7 bases. Per the germline V gene, CDR1 is DFQATT and CDR2 is SNEGSKA (reference sequence). The CDR3 length is 13 residues. CDR3 in DNA: TGCAGCCTCGGGAGGCCTAGCACAGATACGCAGTATTTT. Residues: CSLGRPSTDTQYF.

The rearrangement uses TRBV4-1 and TRBJ2-5, with no clear D. Germline CDR1 and CDR2: MGHRA and YSYEKL. This CDR3 has 16 amino acids. V lost 0 bases to trimming and J lost 4 bases, with 15 bases between them. Written as DNA, the CDR3 is TGCGCCAGCAGCCAAGATCGAGACCTATCTCTAGAGACCCAGTACTTC. Its translation is CASSQDRDLSLETQYF.

Worth noting for this clonotype: A read error is possible here, since a much larger clone lies one base away. The rearrangement uses TRBV3-1 and TRBJ2-7; 8 bases are shared with TRBD2. The germline gives CDR1 LGHDT, CDR2 YNNKEL (reference sequence). J lost 0 bases, V lost 8 bases, and 6 bases had no gene match. The CDR3 contains 14 residues. CDR3 in DNA: TGTGCCAGCCCGCAAGCGGGAGCCTCCTACGAGCAGTACTTC. It encodes CASPQAGASYEQYF.

This clonotype was recorded a few times. The rearrangement links TRBV6-2 or TRBV6-3 to TRBJ1-5; D is unclear. The CDR3 covers 16 residues. Trimming pared 2 bases from V and 0 bases from J, leaving 11 bases between. Germline V gene data show CDR1 as MNHEY and CDR2 as SVGEGT. The CDR3 loop reads CASSYGPAYSNQPQHF. The CDR3 DNA sequence: TGTGCCAGCAGTTACGGTCCAGCGTATAGCAATCAGCCCCAGCATTTT.

This clonotype was seen at least ten times. This rearrangement joins TRBV5-1 to TRBJ2-3, with D maybe TRBD1 (6 bases). Germline CDR1 is SGHRS and CDR2 is YFSETQ. Between the trimmed V and J ends, which lost 6 bases and 0 bases, there was a span of 14 bases. The CDR3 covers 15 residues. The CDR3 is CASTRDTSSTDTQYF. The CDR3 DNA reads TGCGCCAGCACCCGGGACACCTCTAGCACAGATACGCAGTATTTT. Using reference TRBV5-1 and TRBJ2-3 for the parts outside the CDR3, the full variable domain is KAGVTQTPRYLIKTRGQQVTLSCSPISGHRSVSWYQQTPGQGLQFLFEYFSETQRNKGNFPGRFSGRQFSNSRSEMNVSTLELGDSALYLCASTRDTSSTDTQYFGPGTRLTVL.

This clonotype was seen at least ten times. This rearrangement joins TRBV2 to TRBJ2-3; perhaps TRBD2 as D (6 bases). V gave up 4 bases and J gave up 2 bases, with 16 bases separating them. CDR1 is SNHLY and CDR2 is FYNNEI in the germline V gene. The CDR3 extends over 16 amino acids. In DNA, the CDR3 is TGTGCCAGCAGTGCCTCCCTAGCGTCTCACACAGATACGCAGTATTTT. This sequence encodes CASSASLASHTDTQYF.

In this sample, this clonotype turned up a few times. The genes are TRBV5-8 and TRBJ2-6; TRBD2 might be the D (5 bases). The CDR3 runs to 16 residues. With 0 bases removed from V and 2 bases from J, the gap between germline ends came to 9 bases. Germline-derived CDR1 and CDR2 are SGHTS and YDEGEE. The CDR3 DNA sequence: TGTGCCAGCAGCTTGGCCGGGATTACTGGGGCCAACGTCCTGACTTTC. It yields the protein CASSLAGITGANVLTF.

As for this clonotype: Being one base from a much bigger clone, this may be a read error. The CDR3 loop reads CSTRDPGTGTDTQYF. DNA for the CDR3: TGCAGTACTAGAGATCCCGGGACAGGCACAGATACGCAGTATTTT. The gene calls are TRBV20-1 and TRBJ2-3; 7 bases are a match to TRBD1. The CDR3 is 15 residues long. CDR1 and CDR2 from the germline V gene are DFQATT and SNEGSKA (reference sequence).

V is TRBV28 and J is TRBJ2-1; TRBD1 aligns across 7 bases. The CDR3 sequence is 16 residues long. Germline loops: CDR1 MDHEN, CDR2 SYDVKM. V dropped 7 bases and J dropped 6; count of bases not matched to a gene: 15. CDR3 sequence (DNA): TGTGCCAGCATTCCGAGGGGGAAGGGGGCCTTCAATGAGCAGTTCTTC. Translating it yields CASIPRGKGAFNEQFF.

The chain links TRBV28 to TRBJ2-7, with 7 bases aligning to TRBD1. V shed 5 bases and J 3 bases; nucleotides not matched to a gene: 10. Germline V gives CDR1 MDHEN, CDR2 SYDVKM. CDR3 length: 15 amino acids. The CDR3 coding sequence is TGTGCCAGCAGTAAACCGGGACAGTGGCTCTACGAGCAGTACTTC. It is translated as CASSKPGQWLYEQYF.

The table lists this clonotype with many counts. J is TRBJ2-2 and V is TRBV10-3, with D possibly being TRBD2 (7 bases). Per germline, CDR1 ENHRY and CDR2 SYGVKD. The CDR3 extends over 14 amino acids. Trimming took off 8 bases at V and 6 bases at J, with 16 bases between the two ends. DNA of the CDR3: TGTGCCATCCGGGGGGCGGGAGACCCCGGGGAGCTGTTTTTT. Its translation: CAIRGAGDPGELFF.

This clonotype was recorded many times. V usage is TRBV11-2 and J usage is TRBJ1-4, with 7 bases matching TRBD1. The J segment lost 6 bases and the V segment lost 5 bases, leaving 12 bases of the junction unmatched. From germline, CDR1 is SGHAT and CDR2 FQNNGV. The CDR3 runs 16 residues. CDR3: CASSPGGLHHDEKLFF. The CDR3 DNA follows: TGTGCCAGCAGCCCAGGGGGGCTCCACCATGATGAAAAACTGTTTTTT. Using reference TRBV11-2 and TRBJ1-4 for the parts outside the CDR3, the full variable domain is EAGVAQSPRYKIIEKRQSVAFWCNPISGHATLYWYQQILGQGPKLLIQFQNNGVVDDSQLPKDRFSAERLKGVDSTLKIQPAKLEDSAVYLCASSPGGLHHDEKLFFGSGTQLSVL.